The rows below give T cell receptor beta chains drawn from one sample of a study of cytomegalovirus exposure and HLA in healthy donors. Clones were read by immunoSEQ multiplex PCR, and TCRdb kept only the in-frame ones, dropping some. Seen here are about 130,000 clones, 65% to 75% observed once, and the top ten hold under 5%. The sample consisted of PBMCs. The receptors stem from a man in his forties in good health and CMV-seropositive. CDR3s include the opening cysteine and the closing phenylalanine or tryptophan. Fields, in order: V gene, D gene, CDR3 length, clone size, J gene, CDR3 protein, CDR3 DNA. A D gene is named only where the DNA matches it firmly. A clone size is listed for some rows: how often the clone was seen (once, few, many), or a class if it is expanded.

v_gene: TRBV5-1
d_gene: TRBD2
len: 16
abundance: few
j_gene: TRBJ2-5
CDR3aa: CASSQGLAGGSETQYF
CDR3nt: TGCGCCAGCAGCCAGGGACTAGCGGGGGGAAGCGAGACCCAGTACTTC

v_gene: TRBV5-1
d_gene: NA
len: 14
abundance: few
j_gene: TRBJ1-4
CDR3aa: CASSLKLGGEKLFF
CDR3nt: TGCGCCAGCAGCTTAAAGCTAGGAGGCGAAAAACTGTTTTTT

v_gene: TRBV19
d_gene: TRBD2
len: 13
abundance: NA
j_gene: TRBJ2-1
CDR3aa: CASSRGLADEQFF
CDR3nt: TGTGCCAGTAGTAGGGGACTAGCGGATGAGCAGTTCTTC

v_gene: TRBV7-9
d_gene: TRBD1
len: 16
abundance: NA
j_gene: TRBJ1-1
CDR3aa: CASSSPPTGGYTEAFF
CDR3nt: TGTGCCAGCAGCTCCCCTCCGACAGGGGGATACACTGAAGCTTTCTTT

v_gene: TRBV7-9
d_gene: TRBD1
len: 13
abundance: once
j_gene: TRBJ1-5
CDR3aa: CASSRDSNQPQHF
CDR3nt: TGTGCCAGCAGCCGGGACAGTAATCAGCCCCAGCATTTT

v_gene: TRBV11-1
d_gene: TRBD1
len: 15
abundance: NA
j_gene: TRBJ1-2
CDR3aa: CASSLQGAQHYGYTF
CDR3nt: TGTGCCAGCAGCTTACAGGGGGCGCAACACTATGGCTACACCTTC

v_gene: TRBV29-1
d_gene: TRBD1
len: 15
abundance: NA
j_gene: TRBJ1-1
CDR3aa: CSVGTGDIWHTEAFF
CDR3nt: TGCAGCGTTGGGACAGGGGACATCTGGCACACTGAAGCTTTCTTT

v_gene: TRBV18
d_gene: NA
len: 14
abundance: few
j_gene: TRBJ2-3
CDR3aa: CASSRAASTDTQYF
CDR3nt: TGTGCCAGCTCACGAGCGGCTAGCACAGATACGCAGTATTTT

v_gene: TRBV5-1
d_gene: TRBD1
len: 15
abundance: NA
j_gene: TRBJ1-4
CDR3aa: CASSLAQGVKEKLFF
CDR3nt: TGCGCCAGCAGCTTGGCCCAGGGGGTCAAAGAAAAACTGTTTTTT

v_gene: TRBV6-5
d_gene: TRBD1
len: 15
abundance: NA
j_gene: TRBJ1-4
CDR3aa: CASSAHQGAREKLFF
CDR3nt: TGTGCCAGCAGTGCGCACCAGGGGGCGAGGGAAAAACTGTTTTTT

v_gene: TRBV27
d_gene: NA
len: 16
abundance: NA
j_gene: TRBJ1-5
CDR3aa: CASSLSAGRDFGSQHF
CDR3nt: TGTGCCAGCAGTTTATCGGCCGGGAGGGACTTTGGATCCCAGCATTTT

v_gene: TRBV30
d_gene: TRBD2
len: 15
abundance: NA
j_gene: TRBJ2-2
CDR3aa: CAWNRGGTNTGELFF
CDR3nt: TGTGCCTGGAACCGCGGGGGGACAAACACCGGGGAGCTGTTTTTT

v_gene: TRBV5-1
d_gene: TRBD1
len: 14
abundance: NA
j_gene: TRBJ1-4
CDR3aa: CASSPTGVGEKLFF
CDR3nt: TGCGCCAGCAGCCCGACAGGGGTCGGAGAAAAACTGTTTTTT

v_gene: TRBV29-1
d_gene: NA
len: 12
abundance: NA
j_gene: TRBJ1-1
CDR3aa: CSVNEGDRRAFF
CDR3nt: TGCAGCGTGAACGAGGGGGATCGGAGAGCTTTCTTT

v_gene: TRBV27
d_gene: TRBD2
len: 15
abundance: once
j_gene: TRBJ2-5
CDR3aa: CASSPGTSGGGTQYF
CDR3nt: TGTGCCAGCAGTCCCGGGACTAGCGGGGGGGGGACCCAGTACTTC

v_gene: TRBV7-8
d_gene: NA
len: 13
abundance: NA
j_gene: TRBJ1-2
CDR3aa: CASSETGNYGYTF
CDR3nt: TGTGCCAGCAGCGAGACAGGAAACTATGGCTACACCTTC

v_gene: TRBV6-1
d_gene: TRBD1
len: 15
abundance: few
j_gene: TRBJ2-7
CDR3aa: CASSLRDRGSYEQYF
CDR3nt: TGTGCCAGCAGTCTCCGGGACAGGGGTTCCTACGAGCAGTACTTC

v_gene: TRBV13
d_gene: NA
len: 16
abundance: NA
j_gene: TRBJ2-3
CDR3aa: CASSLRETGDTDTQYF
CDR3nt: TGTGCCAGCAGCCTCCGCGAAACGGGGGACACAGATACGCAGTATTTT

v_gene: TRBV30
d_gene: NA
len: 16
abundance: few
j_gene: TRBJ2-2
CDR3aa: CAWRTSRLEGAGELFF
CDR3nt: TGTGCCTGGAGGACTTCCCGACTAGAAGGAGCCGGGGAGCTGTTTTTT

v_gene: TRBV9
d_gene: NA
len: 17
abundance: NA
j_gene: TRBJ2-1
CDR3aa: CASSVATRSGNGGEQFF
CDR3nt: TGTGCCAGCAGCGTAGCCACACGGTCGGGGAATGGTGGTGAGCAGTTCTTC

v_gene: TRBV15
d_gene: TRBD2
len: 15
abundance: NA
j_gene: TRBJ2-1
CDR3aa: CATNPGLARVNEQFF
CDR3nt: TGTGCCACCAACCCCGGACTAGCCCGAGTAAATGAGCAGTTCTTC

v_gene: TRBV27
d_gene: TRBD1
len: 19
abundance: NA
j_gene: TRBJ1-6
CDR3aa: CASSRSGDRGYSYNSPLHF
CDR3nt: TGTGCCAGCAGTCGGTCGGGGGACAGGGGCTACTCCTATAATTCACCCCTCCACTTT